The entry that follows covers one T cell receptor (beta chain) sequence. As yet, its antigen is unknown. The data originate from a study of cytomegalovirus exposure and HLA in healthy donors. Amplification used 60 Vbeta primers and 13 Jbeta primers. Data came from immunoSEQ multiplex PCR; TCRdb stores just in-frame clones and leaves some out. This table holds around 120,000 clones, about 74% found once. Trimming took 2 bases from V and 5 from J; bases not matched to a gene: 6. This CDR3 contains 14 residues. Looked up from germline, CDR1 is SGHDT and CDR2 is YYEEEE. Whole-study findings and limits: The productive fraction for most TCR beta V segments was about 87% or about 30% in an earlier analysis. Overall, roughly 160 TCR beta chains were annotated as cytomegalovirus-associated.

Nominal health characterized the donors when sampled, though unrecorded immune exposures were likely. Specimen: PBMCs. The chain joins TRBV5-6 to TRBJ2-5; 7 nucleotides line up with TRBD1. The receptor comes from a woman between 35 and 50 years old in good health and CMV-seropositive. Written as DNA, the CDR3 is TGTGCCAGCAGCTTACGACAGGGTACGGAGACCCAGTACTTC. Translation gives CASSLRQGTETQYF.